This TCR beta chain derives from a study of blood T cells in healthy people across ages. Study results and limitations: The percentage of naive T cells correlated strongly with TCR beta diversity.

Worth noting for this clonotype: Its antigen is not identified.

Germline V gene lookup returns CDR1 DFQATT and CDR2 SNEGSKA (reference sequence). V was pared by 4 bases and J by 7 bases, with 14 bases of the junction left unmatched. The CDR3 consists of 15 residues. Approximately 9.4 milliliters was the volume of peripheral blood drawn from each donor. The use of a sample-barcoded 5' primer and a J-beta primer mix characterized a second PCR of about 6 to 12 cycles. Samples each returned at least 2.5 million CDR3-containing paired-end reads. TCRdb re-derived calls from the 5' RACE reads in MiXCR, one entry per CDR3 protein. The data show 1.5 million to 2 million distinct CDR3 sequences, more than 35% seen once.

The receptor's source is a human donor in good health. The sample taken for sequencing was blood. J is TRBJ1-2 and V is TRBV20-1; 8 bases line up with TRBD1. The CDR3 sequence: CSATGQGRFGGGYTF. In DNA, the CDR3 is TGCAGTGCTACCGGACAGGGAAGGTTTGGAGGTGGCTACACCTTC.